The present T cell receptor (beta chain) was sequenced within a study of cytomegalovirus exposure and HLA in healthy donors. Points from the study as a whole: Some public TCRs appeared in many individuals, while most sequences were rare. Exclusion as indistinguishable affected some V segments, including TRBV6-2 and TRBV6-3.

As concerns this clone: Antigen: not known.

The primer mix had 60 Vbeta and 13 Jbeta primers. The table came from immunoSEQ multiplex PCR; TCRdb's copy has only in-frame clones and leaves some out. The sample records about 140,000 clones, roughly four fifths being singletons. CDR1 and CDR2 (germline): MNHEY, SMNVEV (reference sequence). V lost 2 bases and J lost 4, with 11 bases in between. The CDR3 has 15 amino acids. The V gene is TRBV27, the J gene TRBJ2-2, with a tentative D call TRBD1 (6 bases). The sequence derives from a man between 18 and 29 years old in good health and CMV-seropositive. Sequenced sample: PBMCs. CDR3 sequence reads: CASSLTGTSTGELFF. DNA for the CDR3: TGTGCCAGCAGTTTAACAGGGACATCCACCGGGGAGCTGTTTTTT.